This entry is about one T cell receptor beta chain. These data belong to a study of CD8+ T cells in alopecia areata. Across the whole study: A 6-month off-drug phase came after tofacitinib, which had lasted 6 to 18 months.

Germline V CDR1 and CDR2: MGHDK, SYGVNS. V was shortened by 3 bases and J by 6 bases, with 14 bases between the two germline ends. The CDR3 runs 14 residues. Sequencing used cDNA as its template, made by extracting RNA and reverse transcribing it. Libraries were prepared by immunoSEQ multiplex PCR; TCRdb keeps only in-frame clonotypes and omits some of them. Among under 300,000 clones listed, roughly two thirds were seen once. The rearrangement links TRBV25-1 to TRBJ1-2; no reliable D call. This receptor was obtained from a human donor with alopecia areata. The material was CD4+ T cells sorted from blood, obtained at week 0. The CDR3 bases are TGTGCCAGCAGTGACGGGGTTGTGCGGGATGGCTACACCTTC. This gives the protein CASSDGVVRDGYTF.